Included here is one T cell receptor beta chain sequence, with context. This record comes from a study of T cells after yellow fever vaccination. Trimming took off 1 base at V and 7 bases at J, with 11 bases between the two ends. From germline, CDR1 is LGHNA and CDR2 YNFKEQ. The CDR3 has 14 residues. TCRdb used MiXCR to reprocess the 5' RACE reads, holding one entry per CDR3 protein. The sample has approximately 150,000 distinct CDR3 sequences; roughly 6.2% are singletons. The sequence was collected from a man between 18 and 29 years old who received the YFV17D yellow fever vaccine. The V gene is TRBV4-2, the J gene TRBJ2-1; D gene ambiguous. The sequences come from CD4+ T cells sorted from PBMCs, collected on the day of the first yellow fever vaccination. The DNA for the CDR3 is TGTGCCAGCAGCCAAGTTTCTAGACCGAATGAGCAGTTCTTC. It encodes CASSQVSRPNEQFF.